A selection of T cell receptor beta chains follows, all from one sample in a study of blood T cell repertoires in COVID-19. Sequencing was performed with immunoSEQ multiplex PCR; in TCRdb, only in-frame clones are kept and a portion is missing. The sample lists around 190,000 clones, 70% to 90% seen once, with about a sixth in the top ten. Sequenced sample: peripheral blood. These receptors were collected from a man aged 50-60 years with COVID-19, enrolled during active disease. Each CDR3 is given with its conserved first and last residue. Rows may omit the clone size; those that give it use once, few, many or a size class.

CDR3: CASSDLRGFSSYNSPLHF
size: NA
V: TRBV2
length: 18

CDR3: CASSPIAGSSYNEQFF
size: NA
V: TRBV7-3
length: 16

CDR3: CAMGQVGSNQPQHF
size: once
V: TRBV28
length: 14

CDR3: CASSPSTGSNQPQHF
size: NA
V: TRBV5-1
length: 15

CDR3: CASSKIKDGSNSGANVLTF
size: NA
V: TRBV21-1
length: 19

CDR3: CASSDPTSGPYEQYF
size: NA
V: TRBV6-1
length: 15

CDR3: CATGTRTGSVGELFF
size: once
V: TRBV6-5
length: 15

CDR3: CASSLGLAGEVYNEQFF
size: NA
V: TRBV11-3
length: 17

CDR3: CAWSRTRGNYGYTF
size: NA
V: TRBV30
length: 14

CDR3: CASSSSGQGSNEQFF
size: NA
V: TRBV7-3
length: 15

CDR3: CASSSGSRTQYF
size: once
V: TRBV27
length: 12

CDR3: CASSLRGGTPLEQYF
size: NA
V: TRBV28
length: 15

CDR3: CAISETGNYGYTF
size: NA
V: TRBV10-3
length: 13

CDR3: CASSSQWAFTDTQYF
size: once
V: TRBV7-2
length: 15

CDR3: CAISESTGYNEQFF
size: NA
V: TRBV10-3
length: 14

CDR3: CASSQSEAQPQHF
size: NA
V: TRBV16
length: 13

CDR3: CASKLAGGNNEQFF
size: NA
V: TRBV4-1
length: 14

CDR3: CAISLAPPPRNEQFF
size: NA
V: TRBV10-3
length: 15

CDR3: CASSQEGRAGKLFF
size: NA
V: TRBV14
length: 14

CDR3: CASSQPGTSGLWEQYF
size: once
V: TRBV18
length: 16

CDR3: CATSAMDSLDTDTQYF
size: NA
V: TRBV24-1
length: 16

CDR3: CASSLSGSRYNEQFF
size: NA
V: TRBV7-3
length: 15

CDR3: CASTRWTSGRGTDTQYF
size: NA
V: TRBV2
length: 17

CDR3: CASSQVTGDTQYF
size: NA
V: TRBV14
length: 13

CDR3: CASSLDRVGEAFF
size: NA
V: TRBV5-1
length: 13

CDR3: CASSRYGGGGAVHEQFF
size: NA
V: TRBV7-6
length: 17

CDR3: CASSRGYDQPQHF
size: NA
V: TRBV7-2
length: 13

CDR3: CAISESGSGGYTF
size: NA
V: TRBV10-3
length: 13

CDR3: CASRRTKAKNIQYF
size: NA
V: TRBV2
length: 14

CDR3: CASSLGQGVYEQYF
size: NA
V: TRBV6-5
length: 14

CDR3: CASSLRRPLNTGELFF
size: NA
V: TRBV18
length: 16

CDR3: CATSDRTGPVDTQYF
size: NA
V: TRBV24-1
length: 15

CDR3: CASSLWDRGRANTGELFF
size: NA
V: TRBV7-8
length: 18

CDR3: CASSHRQPVAKNIQYF
size: NA
V: TRBV23-1
length: 16

CDR3: CASSPLEANTQYF
size: once
V: TRBV7-2
length: 13